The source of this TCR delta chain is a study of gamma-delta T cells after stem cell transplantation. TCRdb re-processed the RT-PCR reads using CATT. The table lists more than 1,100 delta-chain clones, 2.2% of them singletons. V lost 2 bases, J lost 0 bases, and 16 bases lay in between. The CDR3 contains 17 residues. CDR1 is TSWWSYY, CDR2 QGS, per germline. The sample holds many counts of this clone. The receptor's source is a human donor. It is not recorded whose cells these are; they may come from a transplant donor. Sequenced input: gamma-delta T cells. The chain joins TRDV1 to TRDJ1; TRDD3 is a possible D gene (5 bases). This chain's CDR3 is CALGEVGRGPYTDKLIF. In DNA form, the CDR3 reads TGTGCTCTTGGGGAAGTCGGCCGGGGGCCCTACACCGATAAACTCATCTTT.